This T cell receptor (beta chain) was retrieved from a study of graft-versus-host responses after intestinal transplantation. Of note for this clone: Its specificity is unknown.

Clones were read by immunoSEQ multiplex PCR, and TCRdb kept only the in-frame ones, dropping some. The sample records some 100,000 clones, just under 95% being singletons. Study observations and caveats: Recipient marrow held GvH clones, some first seen in ileum or blood.

The receptor was derived from a human donor who was the organ donor for an intestinal transplant. This sample comprised unstimulated CD8+ T cells sorted from spleen or lymph node cells, obtained before transplant.

Written as DNA, the CDR3 is TGTGCCAGCACCTACGTCCGGGCTAGCGGGACTAGTGAGCAGTTCTTC. Protein: CASTYVRASGTSEQFF. The rearrangement links TRBV7-9 to TRBJ2-1; 9 positions match TRBD2. The CDR3 totals 16 residues. Germline CDR1 SEHNR, CDR2 FQNEAQ (reference sequence). V shed 7 bases and J 9 bases; nucleotides not matched to a gene: 16.